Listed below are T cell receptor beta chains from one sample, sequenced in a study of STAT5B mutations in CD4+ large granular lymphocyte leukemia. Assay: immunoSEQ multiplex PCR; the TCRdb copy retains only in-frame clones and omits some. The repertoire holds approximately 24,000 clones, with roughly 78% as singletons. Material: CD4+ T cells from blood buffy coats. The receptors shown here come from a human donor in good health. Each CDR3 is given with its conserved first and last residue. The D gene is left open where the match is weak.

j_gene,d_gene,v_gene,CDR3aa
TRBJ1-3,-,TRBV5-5,CASSRGPSSGNTIYF
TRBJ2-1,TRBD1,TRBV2,CATLRDRSYNEQFF
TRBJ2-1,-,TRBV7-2,CASSETSREQFF
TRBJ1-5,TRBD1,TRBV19,CASSMWDREPQHF
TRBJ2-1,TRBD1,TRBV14,CASSQLGTGRNHEQFF
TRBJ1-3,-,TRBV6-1,CASTKDVGNTIYF
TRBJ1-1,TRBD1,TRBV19,CASSPLRTGGWTEAFF
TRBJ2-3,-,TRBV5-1,CASNPGADTQYF
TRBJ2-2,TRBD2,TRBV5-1,CASSLVAGNTGELFF
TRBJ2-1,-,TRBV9,CASSVVTEGGEQFF
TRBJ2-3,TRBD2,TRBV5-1,CASSLALAGSRDTQYF
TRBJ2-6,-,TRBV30,CAWGLGAAGANVLTF
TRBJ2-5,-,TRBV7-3,CASSSGGLETQYF
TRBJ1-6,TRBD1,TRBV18,CASSPRTGGNNSPLHF
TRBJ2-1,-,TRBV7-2,CASSLAQGTYNEQFF
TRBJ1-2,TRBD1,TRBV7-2,CASTETPGQSYGYTF
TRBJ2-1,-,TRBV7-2,CASSYYNEQFF
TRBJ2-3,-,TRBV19,CASKGLTDTQYF
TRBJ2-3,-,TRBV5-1,CASSLATGPPTDTQYF
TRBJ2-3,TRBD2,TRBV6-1,CASKSGVSTDTQYF
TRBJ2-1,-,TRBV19,CASSIDSRNTYEQFF
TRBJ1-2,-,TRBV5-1,CASSLGPQGYGYTF
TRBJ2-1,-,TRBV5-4,CASSSGTLGYNEQFF
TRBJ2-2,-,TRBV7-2,CASSLNGLGTGELFF
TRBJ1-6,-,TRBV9,CASSVRDIANSPLHF
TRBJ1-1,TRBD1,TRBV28,CGSMTGKHTEAFF
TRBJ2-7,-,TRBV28,CASSRPPLVPEQYF
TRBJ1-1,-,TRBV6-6,CASSLDRSVSPEAFF
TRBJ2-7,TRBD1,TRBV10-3,CAIAQGSYEQYF
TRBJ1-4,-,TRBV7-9,CASSVITGEKLFF
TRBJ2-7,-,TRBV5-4,CASSLVGGGYSEQYF
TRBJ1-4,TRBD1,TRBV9,CASSPTLGQAFNLGEKLFF
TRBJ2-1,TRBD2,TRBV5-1,CASSLGLAGGGEQFF
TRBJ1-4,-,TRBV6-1,CASNRDRTRNEKLFF
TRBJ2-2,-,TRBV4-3,CASSQDRAGELFF
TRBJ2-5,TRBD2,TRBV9,CASSGGPGGETQYF